One sample yielded the 14 T cell receptor beta chains listed below, sequenced in a study of blood T cell repertoires in COVID-19. Assay used: immunoSEQ multiplex PCR; TCRdb lists only in-frame clones, some missing. This sample has 380,000 or so clones; roughly 86% occur once, and the top ten carry 2% to 2.5%. Material for sequencing was PBMCs or T cells enriched from blood (not recorded which). All receptors come from a middle-aged woman with acute COVID-19.

This clone was seen a handful of times. The chain is built from TRBV6-1 and TRBJ2-7; D is uncertain. Trimming removed 0 bases at V and 2 bases at J, with 8 bases between. CDR1 is MNHNS and CDR2 is SASEGT in the germline V gene. The CDR3 totals 14 residues. CDR3 residues: CASSEAPGPYEQYF. CDR3 sequence (DNA): TGTGCCAGCAGTGAAGCACCAGGCCCCTACGAGCAGTACTTC.

This clone was recorded only once. This chain links TRBV24-1 with TRBJ1-5; the match to TRBD1 covers 9 bases. The CDR3 runs to 16 residues. Germline-derived CDR1 and CDR2 are KGHDR and SFDVKD. V lost 4 bases to trimming and J lost 3 bases; unmatched junction nucleotides: 6. CDR3 sequence: CATSDPGTGNNQPQHF. CDR3 DNA: TGTGCCACCAGTGACCCCGGGACAGGGAACAATCAGCCCCAGCATTTT.

The V call is TRBV2, the J call TRBJ1-4; a possible D gene is TRBD1 (5 bases). Trimming removed 4 bases at V and 8 bases at J, with 11 bases between. Germline values: CDR1 SNHLY, CDR2 FYNNEI. CDR3 length: 13 amino acids. The CDR3: CASSGSRAEKLFF. CDR3 DNA sequence: TGTGCCAGCAGTGGTAGCAGGGCGGAAAAACTGTTTTTT.

V usage is TRBV4-1 and J usage is TRBJ1-2; D call uncertain. V was shortened by 2 bases and J by 3 bases, with 16 bases between the two germline ends. CDR1 is MGHRA and CDR2 is YSYEKL in the germline V gene. The CDR3 runs 16 residues. The CDR3 loop reads CASSQIIPRNDYGYTF. As DNA, the CDR3 is TGCGCCAGCAGCCAAATTATCCCCAGAAACGACTATGGCTACACCTTC.

This clone was observed a handful of times. The chain uses TRBV19 and TRBJ1-3; weak D call: TRBD1 (6 bases). Germline values: CDR1 LNHDA, CDR2 SQIVND (reference sequence). The CDR3 has 15 residues. V was trimmed by 7 bases and J by 3 bases, leaving 16 bases between them. The CDR3 region is CASTEQGSGGNTIYF. CDR3 nucleotide sequence: TGTGCCAGTACCGAACAGGGATCGGGTGGAAACACCATATATTTT.

The genes are TRBV2 and TRBJ1-1; a weak D match, TRBD1 (5 bases). The CDR3 loop spans 16 amino acids. V lost 6 bases, J lost 0 bases, and 17 bases lay in between. Germline CDR1 SNHLY, CDR2 FYNNEI. CDR3 bases: TGTGCCAGCAGCCTCCGGCAGCGGGGGTTGAACACTGAAGCTTTCTTT. It is translated as CASSLRQRGLNTEAFF.

This chain joins TRBV7-9 and TRBJ2-7; D is possibly TRBD2 (5 bases). This CDR3 spans 13 amino acids. Trimming removed 10 bases at V and 6 bases at J, with 19 bases between. The germline V gene has CDR1 SEHNR and CDR2 FQNEAQ (reference sequence). The CDR3 DNA is TGTGCCACCACGGAGGCACCGGGGATCGAGCAGTACTTC. Protein: CATTEAPGIEQYF. Full variable domain (missing parts from reference TRBV7-9 and TRBJ2-7): DTGVSQNPRHKITKRGQNVTFRCDPISEHNRLYWYRQTLGQGPEFLTYFQNEAQLEKSRLLSDRFSAERPKGSFSTLEIQRTEQGDSAMYLCATTEAPGIEQYFGPGTRLTVT.

V is TRBV6-5 and J is TRBJ1-1; D ambiguous. Germline assignment: CDR1 MNHEY and CDR2 SVGAGI. CDR3 length equals 12 residues. Trimming pared 8 bases from V and 7 bases from J, leaving 14 bases between. The CDR3 loop reads CASLTPPSEAFF. The CDR3 nucleotides read TGTGCCAGCCTTACCCCGCCGAGTGAAGCTTTCTTT.

V gene TRBV18 combines with J gene TRBJ2-7; D is undetermined. V lost 10 bases to trimming and J lost 6 bases, with 19 bases between them. Germline-derived CDR1 and CDR2 are KGHSH and LQKENI. The CDR3 spans 13 residues. The CDR3 reads CATNVSPYSEQYF. CDR3 nucleotide sequence: TGTGCCACCAATGTTTCCCCTTATAGCGAGCAGTACTTC.

The V call is TRBV19, the J call TRBJ1-1, with D unclear. This CDR3 spans 11 amino acids. V gave up 8 bases and J gave up 10 bases, with 14 bases separating them. CDR1 and CDR2 (germline): LNHDA, SQIVND (reference sequence). The CDR3 nucleotides read TGTGCCAGTGGTTTGGGCAGTGGAGCTTTCTTT. Its translation: CASGLGSGAFF.

V is TRBV6-5 and J is TRBJ1-2; D is undetermined. Germline CDR1 and CDR2: MNHEY and SVGAGI. The CDR3 runs to 13 residues. The germline V and J ends were trimmed by 1 base and 2 bases, with 5 bases remaining between them. Here the CDR3 DNA reads TGTGCCAGCAGTTACTTGACAAACTATGGCTACACCTTC. Translating it yields CASSYLTNYGYTF.

V gene TRBV9 combines with J gene TRBJ1-1; 9 bases line up with TRBD1. The ends lost 4 bases at V and 3 bases at J; junction bases unmatched: 4. This CDR3 has 14 residues. Germline V gives CDR1 SGDLS, CDR2 YYNGEE. CDR3 sequence (DNA): TGTGCCAGCAGCACCGGGACAGGGTACACTGAAGCTTTCTTT. This codes for CASSTGTGYTEAFF.

As for this clone: Other nucleotide sequences from this sample produce the same CDR3. The rearrangement joins TRBV9 to TRBJ2-7, with 11 bases aligning to TRBD1. Germline CDR1 and CDR2: SGDLS and YYNGEE. The CDR3 sequence is 15 residues long. Unmatched junction bases numbered 5, after V lost 0 bases and J lost 6 bases. CDR3 nucleotides: TGTGCCAGCAGCGTAGCCGGGACAGGGGGTGGCGAGCAGTACTTC. Residues: CASSVAGTGGGEQYF. The full variable domain, rest sourced from reference TRBV9 and TRBJ2-7, is DSGVTQTPKHLITATGQRVTLRCSPRSGDLSVYWYQQSLDQGLQFLIQYYNGEERAKGNILERFSAQQFPDLHSELNLSSLELGDSALYFCASSVAGTGGGEQYFGPGTRLTVT.

This clone has just a few counts. This chain connects TRBV29-1 to TRBJ2-6, with a possible D match to TRBD2 (5 bases). Germline values: CDR1 SQVTM, CDR2 ANQGSEA. The CDR3 length is 14 residues. V lost 6 bases and J 4 bases, leaving 13 bases between the germline ends. The CDR3 DNA is TGCAGCGTCGGCGCCCGGGGAGGGGCCAACGTCCTGACTTTC. Translated, it gives CSVGARGGANVLTF.